This is a list of T cell receptor beta chains from one sample in a study of T-cell reconstitution after alpha-beta-depleted transplantation in children. TCRdb processed the PCR reads anew with MiXCR; each CDR3 protein has one entry. The repertoire holds a few hundred thousand distinct CDR3 sequences, with around 27% as singletons. The sequencing here drew on PBMCs, taken before TCRalphabeta/CD19-depleted stem cell transplant. The receptors stem from a boy under two years old with Wiskott-Aldrich syndrome, due to receive a stem cell transplant. CDR3s include the opening cysteine and the closing phenylalanine or tryptophan. Not every row has a clone size; where given, it reads once, few, many or a size class.

size: few; V: TRBV6-4; J: TRBJ2-2; CDR3: CASSVAPRGTGELFF
size: .; V: TRBV7-2; J: TRBJ1-2; CDR3: CASSPTGTALYGYTF
size: .; V: TRBV20-1; J: TRBJ1-1; CDR3: CSALQGADTEAFF
size: .; V: TRBV29-1; J: TRBJ2-3; CDR3: CSVERELDTQYF
size: few; V: TRBV5-1; J: TRBJ2-3; CDR3: CASRPGTFTDTQYF
size: once; V: TRBV20-1; J: TRBJ1-4; CDR3: CSARGQGAPTNEKLFF
size: few; V: TRBV9; J: TRBJ2-7; CDR3: CASSVELAGASEQYF
size: .; V: TRBV5-1; J: TRBJ2-1; CDR3: CASSLGLAEHNEQFF
size: .; V: TRBV20-1; J: TRBJ1-2; CDR3: CSASDHTIYGYTF
size: few; V: TRBV7-9; J: TRBJ2-1; CDR3: CASSVTSGRGNEQFF
size: .; V: TRBV20-1; J: TRBJ2-2; CDR3: CSARDFNTGELFF
size: few; V: TRBV9; J: TRBJ2-6; CDR3: CASSVSGANVLTF
size: .; V: TRBV7-9; J: TRBJ1-4; CDR3: CASSPFVPPYEKLFF
size: .; V: TRBV10-3; J: TRBJ2-2; CDR3: CAISESQVNTGELFF
size: .; V: TRBV5-5; J: TRBJ2-5; CDR3: CASSALIRWGTQYF
size: .; V: TRBV20-1; J: TRBJ2-2; CDR3: CSARDMAAGELFF